This entry lists 15 T cell receptor beta chains sequenced from one sample in a study of T cell responses to AZD1222 COVID-19 vaccine. Measured with immunoSEQ multiplex PCR; TCRdb has only the in-frame clones, and not every one. The repertoire holds roughly 120,000 clones, with approximately 90% as singletons. Sequences were derived from peripheral blood, sampled on day 0 of AZD1222 vaccination. The receptors were gathered from an adult in good health.

The chain couples TRBV29-1 to TRBJ1-1; D not certain. Germline assignment: CDR1 SQVTM and CDR2 ANQGSEA. Trimming left V 7 bases short and J 3 bases short, with 18 bases between. The CDR3 is made up of 14 amino acids. This chain's CDR3 is CSGELGYSDTEAFF. The DNA of the CDR3 is TGCAGCGGCGAACTAGGGTATTCAGACACTGAAGCTTTCTTT. Based on the CDR3 plus reference TRBV29-1 and TRBJ1-1, the full variable domain is SAVISQKPSRDICQRGTSLTIQCQVDSQVTMMFWYRQQPGQSLTLIATANQGSEATYESGFVIDKFPISRPNLTFSTLTVSNMSPEDSSIYLCSGELGYSDTEAFFGQGTRLTVV.

Here the CDR3 DNA reads TGTGCCACCAGCAGAGACCGCGGACTAGCGGGAACTGAGACCCAGTACTTC. It yields the protein CATSRDRGLAGTETQYF. V is TRBV15 and J is TRBJ2-5; 12 bases map to TRBD2. Trimming removed 0 bases from V and 5 bases from J; junction bases left unmatched: 7. Germline CDR1 reads LNHNV; CDR2 reads YYDKDF (reference sequence). This CDR3 spans 17 amino acids.

In DNA, the CDR3 is TGTGCCAGCTCACCAGTTTTGGGGGGTGTGACTAATTCACCCCTCCACTTT. Residues: CASSPVLGGVTNSPLHF. This chain links TRBV18 with TRBJ1-6; the D gene is possibly TRBD1 (5 bases). Germline V gene lookup returns CDR1 KGHSH and CDR2 LQKENI. The V end was cut by 2 bases, the J end by 6 bases, with 17 bases between. CDR3 length: 17 amino acids.

The chain has TRBV18 and TRBJ2-7; D is undetermined. The V end lost 1 base, the J end lost 6 bases, and 16 bases lay between the germline ends. CDR3 length: 15 amino acids. Germline loops: CDR1 KGHSH, CDR2 LQKENI. This CDR3 is CASSPRASSSGEQYF. CDR3 DNA: TGTGCCAGCTCACCACGGGCCAGCTCTTCTGGCGAGCAGTACTTC.

This clone was seen once. This chain links TRBV6-5 with TRBJ2-5, with D possibly TRBD2 on 5 matching bases. Trimming took 2 bases from V and 4 from J, leaving 11 bases between them. The CDR3 sequence is 14 residues long. CDR1 and CDR2 from the germline V gene are MNHEY and SVGAGI. CDR3 sequence reads: CASSYGHGGETQYF. Written as DNA, the CDR3 is TGTGCCAGCAGTTACGGTCACGGAGGAGAGACCCAGTACTTC.

The sample holds one count of this clone. This chain links TRBV3-1 (or the pseudogene TRBV3-2) with TRBJ1-1; D not certain. Germline V gene data show CDR1 as LGHDT and CDR2 as YNNKEL (reference sequence). The CDR3 covers 13 residues. Trimming shortened V by 6 bases and J by 1 base, and 9 bases separated the two germline ends. DNA for the CDR3: TGTGCCAGCAGACACTTAGAGAACACTGAAGCTTTCTTT. Its translation is CASRHLENTEAFF.

This sequence joins TRBV9 and TRBJ2-2; 11 bases agree with TRBD2. This CDR3 is built from 18 residues. The trim removed 1 base at V and 1 base at J, leaving 6 bases unmatched. Germline CDR1 reads SGDLS; CDR2 reads YYNGEE. The chain's CDR3 is CASSVHRLAGKNTGELFF. CDR3 nucleotide sequence: TGTGCCAGCAGCGTACACCGACTAGCGGGAAAGAACACCGGGGAGCTGTTTTTT.

The chain is built from TRBV29-1 and TRBJ1-1, with D possibly being TRBD1 (6 bases). Germline CDR1 SQVTM, CDR2 ANQGSEA. The CDR3 is 13 residues long. The V end was cut by 2 bases, the J end by 5 bases, with 12 bases between. The CDR3 loop reads CSVETGPGTEAFF. CDR3 in DNA: TGCAGCGTTGAAACAGGGCCGGGAACTGAAGCTTTCTTT.

The chain links TRBV5-1 to TRBJ1-2; D unresolved. The CDR3 sequence is 14 residues long. Trimming took off 4 bases at V and 3 bases at J, with 13 bases between the two ends. Germline V gene sequence: CDR1 SGHRS, CDR2 YFSETQ. The CDR3 region has the DNA TGCGCCAGCAGCACCGGTCTTGCCCACTATGGCTACACCTTC. Protein product: CASSTGLAHYGYTF.

The chain has TRBV5-1 and TRBJ2-1, with 11 positions matching TRBD2. The CDR3 contains 14 residues. Unmatched junction bases numbered 2, after V lost 9 bases and J lost 0 bases. Germline CDR1 SGHRS, CDR2 YFSETQ. For the CDR3, the DNA is TGCGCCACCGGACTAGCGGGCTCCTACAATGAGCAGTTCTTC. This translates into CATGLAGSYNEQFF.

V gene TRBV6-6 combines with J gene TRBJ2-3; D may match TRBD1 or TRBD2 (5 bases each). CDR1 and CDR2 (germline): MNHNY, SVGAGI (reference sequence). The CDR3 contains 15 residues. Trimming stripped 5 bases from V and 1 base from J, with 13 bases between. The CDR3 spells CASSQQDFGTDTQYF. DNA for the CDR3: TGTGCCAGCAGTCAACAGGACTTTGGCACAGATACGCAGTATTTT.

This clone was picked up one time. The chain is built from TRBV7-9 and TRBJ1-1, with 11 nucleotides matching TRBD1. CDR3 length: 15 amino acids. Germline V gene sequence: CDR1 SEHNR, CDR2 FQNEAQ (reference sequence). The V and J ends lost 3 bases and 6 bases, in that order; junction bases with no gene match: 6. CDR3 in amino acids: CASSLRTGGSSEAFF. CDR3 in DNA: TGTGCCAGCAGCTTGAGGACAGGGGGCAGCTCTGAAGCTTTCTTT.

The chain links TRBV28 to TRBJ2-5; D gene uncertain. Germline V CDR1 and CDR2: MDHEN, SYDVKM. This CDR3 is 14 amino acids long. Between the trimmed V and J ends, which lost 3 bases and 5 bases, there was a span of 13 bases. The CDR3 here is CASSFFSLGETQYF. As DNA, the CDR3 is TGTGCCAGCAGTTTCTTCAGTTTGGGGGAGACCCAGTACTTC.

The chain employs TRBV7-9 and TRBJ1-1; D perhaps matches TRBD1 (5 bases). The CDR3 covers 15 residues. V was trimmed by 4 bases and J by 2 bases, leaving 14 bases between them. Germline assignment: CDR1 SEHNR and CDR2 FQNEAQ (reference sequence). CDR3 residues: CASSSPRGVNTEAFF. The CDR3 nucleotides are TGTGCCAGCAGCTCCCCGAGGGGAGTAAACACTGAAGCTTTCTTT.

V gene TRBV6-5 combines with J gene TRBJ2-2; 12 nucleotides line up with TRBD2. The V segment lost 6 bases and the J segment 1 base; nucleotides outside the gene matches: 0. Germline loops: CDR1 MNHEY, CDR2 SVGAGI. This CDR3 has 15 residues. The CDR3 DNA reads TGTGCCAGCAGACTAGCGGGAGGGAACACCGGGGAGCTGTTTTTT. This codes for CASRLAGGNTGELFF.